This T cell receptor (beta chain) was sequenced for a study of cytomegalovirus exposure and HLA in healthy donors (dated by TCRdb to about 2017). Regarding the study in general: In an earlier analysis of roughly 500 of the donors, less than 350 Gb of sequence data and 90 million to 120 million unique TCR beta sequences from about 179 million T cells were reported. An early release that covered fewer than 750 HLA-typed donors contained approximately 300 gigabases of sequencing data and tens of millions of unique TCR sequences. A later analysis re-analyzed previously published TCR beta repertoires from 600 to 850 donors and added high-resolution HLA genotyping to study TCR occurrence patterns. Rather than drawing on any new phenotypic data, the later analysis identified candidate immune exposures from TCR beta sequences and the way those sequences occurred across donors. Every discovery cohort repertoire had been produced on one sequencing platform. The study used immunosequencing to profile the T cell repertoires of about 670 subjects and linked those repertoires to cytomegalovirus serostatus. Donor age, sex, ethnicity and CMV serostatus were compiled alongside the repertoire data. In an earlier analysis of 500 to 650 of the donors, high-throughput TCR beta sequencing was used to judge whether each TCR beta V gene segment behaved as functional or pseudogenic. The aim of the study was to test whether cataloging public T cell receptors could identify signatures of past pathogen exposure. Among the approximately 400 genotyped donors, roughly 80% belonged to the genetic ancestry cluster associated with self-reported Caucasian donors. HLA typing covered class I and class II loci at four-digit resolution. A later genetic analysis took genome-wide SNP genotypes for about 65% of the 666 donors and used that subset as a discovery cohort. On average, roughly 240,000 unique TCR beta nucleotide sequences were sequenced per donor among more than 350 genotyped donors of the cohort, with 15% to 20% of those sequences being non-productive. A handful of DR-DQ haplotypes were handled as single units for association and clustering because linkage in the cohort was strong. A separate validation cohort of approximately 120 different subjects was used in addition to the approximately 700-subject first cohort. To predict cytomegalovirus infection status, the study combined high-throughput TCR immunosequencing, statistical association of individual TCRs with disease status, and machine learning. Typing coverage varied by locus: roughly 620-640 donors for A, B, C, DRB1 and DQB1; 500 to 550 for DQA1; over 600 for DPA1; roughly 450 for DPB1. General study outcomes and caveats: Only TCR beta chains were sequenced in this cohort, and the absence of alpha or paired-chain data limited detectable features. Because HLA typing was unavailable for some donors at each locus, only the typed subset was used in association tests. Several of the top co-occurrence clusters appeared to be linked to parvovirus B19, influenza, CMV and Epstein-Barr virus, according to a later analysis. A cluster of highly shared sequence variants was judged likely to represent a technical artifact of the sequencing pipeline. Most TCR sequences were observed very rarely across donors, whereas some public TCRs were present in many individuals. The 87-base-pair reads could not distinguish some IMGT-functional V segments, including TRBV6-2 and TRBV6-3, so those segments were excluded. The earlier analysis of approximately 540 of the donors excluded 15 to 20 rarely observed V segments, including chromosome 9 orphons, because counts were too low. Three of the identified cytomegalovirus-associated TCR beta chains were confirmed in vitro to be specific for cytomegalovirus antigens. The classifier was reported to diagnose cytomegalovirus status with high specificity and sensitivity in both the original cohort and the validation cohort. The study listed 150 to 200 TCR beta chains as associated with cytomegalovirus. According to a later genetic analysis, donors in an Asian-associated ancestry cluster had fewer N-insertions in productive TCRs than the approximately 690-donor mean. In a later analysis, HLA-associated TCR beta chains showed more clonal expansion and lower generation probabilities than non-associated chains that were equally common. Most CMV-associated TCR beta chains appeared to be HLA-restricted in a later analysis, and the HLA associations seemed to be driven largely by CMV exposure. Linkage disequilibrium might explain the correlated functional status among segregating V segments, but an unknown experimental factor could not be ruled out. In an earlier analysis of 500 to 650 of the donors, most TCR beta V segments appeared in productive rearrangements about 87% or about 30% of the time, broadly matching IMGT annotations. The presence/absence analyses assumed that sequencing depth was roughly uniform across donors, and that assumption may not be true. A further reported finding was that TCR beta sequences accurately predicted the HLA-A and HLA-B alleles for most subjects in the first cohort. Assigning TCR associations to individual alleles was difficult when HLA alleles, especially DR and DQ, strongly co-occurred. According to a later analysis, TCR association rates differed among HLA loci, with DRB1 alleles showing the most associated TCRs and HLA-C alleles showing the fewest. In a later genetic analysis, a missense DCLRE1C variant was associated with V-gene and J-gene trimming of TCR beta chains, and the association was replicated in an independent cohort. It was suggested by the authors that the approach could potentially be generalized to other disease states and immunological phenotypes. In a later analysis, more than 15,000 TCR beta sequences were associated with specific HLA alleles at a false discovery rate of 0.05. For the cohort, immune exposure information was limited to CMV serostatus.

The count of this clone is one. Its binding antigen is unknown. No much larger clone exists at a distance of one base, and base qualities are not known. Deletion took 0 bases off V and 5 bases off J, with a span of 6 bases between the germline ends. From cysteine to phenylalanine, the CDR3 is 13 amino acids long. The entry retains the CDR3 DNA only, 39 bases that are in frame from base 1. The germline V gene (reference sequence) supplies CDR1 SGHKS and CDR2 YYEKEE. The cohort consisted of 666 healthy bone marrow donors. At the time of sampling, all cohort members were nominally healthy, though unrecorded immune exposures were likely present. The donor tested CMV seronegative, placing the donor among the 350 to 400 seronegative members of the cohort. Every donor gave a peripheral blood sample, and the peripheral blood mononuclear cells from that sample were used for TCR beta sequencing. Genomic DNA extraction from the blood cell samples was performed with the Qiagen DNeasy Blood Extraction Kit.

Receptor amplification or capture employed the immunoSEQ multiplex PCR assay. The multiplex PCR relied on a mix of 60 forward primers for TCR Vbeta segments and 13 reverse primers for TCR Jbeta segments. Amplification of the CDR3 region of rearranged TCR beta genes was performed with a multiplex PCR assay on genomic DNA. On the Illumina HiSeq System, the amplified TCR beta libraries were sequenced as 87-base-pair reads. In the source study's methods: A later analysis tallied roughly 76 million unique TCR beta chains across the 700 or so repertoires, and approximately 11 million of those chains were shared by two or more donors. A nearest-neighbor algorithm error-corrected the raw reads and collapsed the reads into unique sequences, merging closely related sequences to remove PCR and sequencing errors. V, D and J gene segments were assigned by aligning CDR3 sequences to IMGT reference sequences. For a sequence to be retained, at least a six-nucleotide match to both a V gene segment and a J gene segment was required. Rearrangements were classified as productive when the CDR3 lacked stop codons and remained in frame with V and J, and all other rearrangements were classified as non-productive. Following IMGT convention, CDR3 was defined as the stretch from the second conserved V-encoded cysteine to the conserved J-encoded phenylalanine. In an earlier analysis of approximately 590 of the donors, sequences lacking an unambiguous match to a single V gene segment were excluded. An earlier analysis of 500 to 600 of the donors classified V segments as functional when productive rearrangements were above 56.7% and as segregating when the standard deviation between donors was above 5%. A statistical classification framework was built to diagnose cytomegalovirus status from the catalog of TCR beta chain sequences. A later analysis assigned V and J genes by comparing TCR nucleotide sequences with IMGT/GENE-DB human TR gene sequences. In a later analysis, CDR3 sequences and most-parsimonious VDJ recombination scenarios were assigned using the TCRdist pipeline. In a later analysis, each TCR beta chain was defined by its CDR3 amino acid sequence together with its V-gene family, and reads lacking a unique V-gene family were excluded. In a later analysis, fewer than 650 highly shared, low-generation-probability nucleotide sequences were removed to address suspected cross-contamination and a sequencing artifact. In a later analysis, a clonal expansion index for each public chain was calculated from normalized within-repertoire ranks of inferred template counts. A later analysis computed generation probabilities with a VDJ recombination model fitted to out-of-frame rearrangements, and checked the results against IGoR. Hypergeometric tests were used in a later analysis to score TCR-TCR, TCR-HLA and TCR-CMV co-occurrence, with a repertoire-size bias correction applied to the TCR pairs. In a later analysis, false discovery rates were estimated by permuting HLA or CMV assignments 20 times. In a later analysis, co-occurring TCRs were grouped using DBSCAN, with TCRdist sequence similarity added in when clustering inside HLA-allele-positive subsets. Co-occurrence clustering excluded repertoires with fewer than 30,000 or more than 120,000 public chains, plus five with anomalous nucleotide sharing. Held by TCRdb, this immuneACCESS table contains in-frame sequences only and omits some clones. Under half of the omission traces to an unresolved V gene where checked; the cause of the rest is unknown. For V, J and clone size, that table is used; D and trimming come from the DNA. The sample profile shows about 170,000 clones; about 84% of them were found once. In total, the top ten clones hold under 5% of the sample.

The receptor was isolated from a man younger than 35 in good health and CMV-seronegative. Recombination joined TRBV5-5 with TRBJ1-5, with the D gene not confidently named. Sequences were obtained from PBMCs. The CDR3 loop reads CASSLDLDQPQHF. The nucleotide sequence is TGTGCCAGCAGCTTGGACTTGGATCAGCCCCAGCATTTT.